This T cell receptor beta chain was recorded in a study of blood T cell repertoires in COVID-19. Looking at the study overall: Sites in the United States, Italy and Spain provided acute and convalescent COVID-19 samples. PBMCs, B-cell-depleted T cells, or T cells provided the cDNA or gDNA that made up the material.

The germline V gene encodes CDR1 SGHNT and CDR2 YENEEA. The ends were cut back, 5 bases at V and 7 bases at J, with 18 bases in the middle. CDR3 length equals 14 residues. Original data processing: Nucleated cell counts were estimated from reference gene primer amplification. Profiling relied on immunoSEQ multiplex PCR, and the TCRdb table lists in-frame clones only, not all of them. From that table come the V and J calls and clone size; the DNA was used to work out D and trimming. The sample lists tens of thousands of clones; about 76% were seen once. The V and J genes are TRBV11-3 and TRBJ2-7; a possible D gene is TRBD2 (6 bases). This receptor was taken from a man aged 70-80 years with active or convalescent COVID-19. The sequenced sample consisted of peripheral blood. The CDR3 spells CASSHRDSPKEQYF. In DNA, the CDR3 is TGTGCCAGCAGCCACCGGGACTCCCCTAAAGAGCAGTACTTC.